Below are 20 T cell receptor beta chains sequenced from a single sample in a study of shared clonotypes between healthy human individuals. Repertoires were generated with immunoSEQ multiplex PCR, while TCRdb's copy carries only in-frame clones and drops some. The table lists more than 1 million clones, approximately 80% of them singletons. Sequenced: memory CD4+ T cells from PBMCs. Stated subset: CD45RA-negative fraction. Receptor source: a man younger than 30 in good health. Some clones in this sample may be carry-over from other donors' samples.

This rearrangement joins TRBV28 to TRBJ2-2; 10 positions match TRBD2. This CDR3 region has 17 residues. V shed 2 bases, J shed 5 bases, and the junction held 8 bases outside the gene matches. Germline assignment: CDR1 MDHEN and CDR2 SYDVKM. CDR3 bases: TGTGCCAGCAGTTTAGGGTTAGGTAGCGGGAGGACCGGGGAGCTGTTTTTT. It translates to CASSLGLGSGRTGELFF. Full variable domain (remainder filled in from reference TRBV28 and TRBJ2-2): DVKVTQSSRYLVKRTGEKVFLECVQDMDHENMFWYRQDPGLGLRLIYFSYDVKMKEKGDIPEGYSVSREKKERFSLILESASTNQTSMYLCASSLGLGSGRTGELFFGEGSRLTVL.

DNA for the CDR3: TGTGCCAGCAGCGGCGGGAGGGGTCAAGAGACCCAGTACTTC. It yields the protein CASSGGRGQETQYF. The chain links TRBV9 to TRBJ2-5, with TRBD2 matching 9 bases. The germline CDR1 and CDR2 sequences are SGDLS and YYNGEE. With V trimmed by 3 bases and J by 2 bases, 2 bases remained unmatched. The CDR3 runs to 14 residues.

The chain carries TRBV18 and TRBJ2-3, with 11 bases lining up with TRBD2. The CDR3 spans 15 residues. Germline V gene data show CDR1 as KGHSH and CDR2 as LQKENI. V was clipped by 5 bases and J by 4 bases; unmatched bases: 5. The CDR3 loop is CASSLVAGGPDTQYF. The CDR3 DNA reads as TGTGCCAGCTCATTAGTAGCGGGAGGGCCAGATACGCAGTATTTT. Complete variable domain (other parts from reference TRBV18 and TRBJ2-3): NAGVMQNPRHLVRRRGQEARLRCSPMKGHSHVYWYRQLPEEGLKFMVYLQKENIIDESGMPKERFSAEFPKEGPSILRIQQVVRGDSAAYFCASSLVAGGPDTQYFGPGTRLTVL.

To note about this clone: Other DNA sequences in the sample encode the same CDR3. The chain is built from TRBV28 and TRBJ1-4; 8 nucleotides align to TRBD1. CDR1 and CDR2 from the germline V gene are MDHEN and SYDVKM. This CDR3 has 14 residues. Trimming removed 5 bases from V and 3 bases from J; junction bases left unmatched: 2. This chain's CDR3 is CASSRTGPNEKLFF. The CDR3, as DNA: TGTGCCAGCAGTCGGACAGGGCCTAATGAAAAACTGTTTTTT.

The chain uses TRBV9 and TRBJ2-3, with TRBD2 matching 8 bases. The CDR3 consists of 14 residues. Trimming at V came to 4 bases and at J to 4 bases, leaving 5 bases not matched to a gene. Germline V gives CDR1 SGDLS, CDR2 YYNGEE. CDR3 in DNA: TGTGCCAGCAGCCGGACTAGCAGCCCAGATACGCAGTATTTT. Translated, it gives CASSRTSSPDTQYF.

The V gene is TRBV7-8, the J gene TRBJ2-5; TRBD1 matches 9 bases. In germline, CDR1 is SGHVS, CDR2 FQNEAQ. The CDR3 length is 15 residues. Unmatched junction bases numbered 6, after V lost 1 base and J lost 6 bases. The DNA of the CDR3 is TGTGCCAGCAGCTTAGTGACAGGGGGTTTCCAGACCCAGTACTTC. Protein: CASSLVTGGFQTQYF.

This chain's CDR3 is CAWSFGGYEQYF. The CDR3 bases are TGTGCCTGGAGTTTCGGGGGTTACGAGCAGTACTTC. The chain combines TRBV30 with TRBJ2-5; possibly TRBD2 for D (6 bases). Matching the DNA end better, TRBJ2-7 makes the J call doubtful. The germline V gene has CDR1 GTSNPN and CDR2 SVGIG (reference sequence). This CDR3 has 12 amino acids.

This clone came up a few times. Other DNA sequences in this sample translate to the same CDR3. The chain uses TRBV29-1 and TRBJ1-1; the match to TRBD1 covers 7 bases. Germline CDR1 reads SQVTM; CDR2 reads ANQGSEA. The CDR3 has 13 amino acids. The V gene end was trimmed by 4 bases and the J gene end by 5 bases; junction bases not matched to a gene: 7. The CDR3 region is CSVGTGVGTEAFF. DNA for the CDR3: TGCAGCGTTGGAACAGGGGTGGGGACTGAAGCTTTCTTT.

The chain carries TRBV2 and TRBJ2-7; unclear D gene. V lost 2 bases, J lost 1 base, and 9 bases lay in between. The CDR3 runs 14 residues. The germline gives CDR1 SNHLY, CDR2 FYNNEI. In DNA form, the CDR3 reads TGTGCCAGCAGTGAATTGTACTTTTCCTACGAGCAGTACTTC. This codes for CASSELYFSYEQYF.

The chain recombines TRBV16 with TRBJ1-1; 7 bases are a match to TRBD1. The CDR3 totals 14 residues. Germline V lookup: CDR1 KGHSY, CDR2 FQNENV. V dropped 4 bases and J dropped 2; count of bases not matched to a gene: 4. In DNA form, the CDR3 reads TGTGCCAGCAGCCTACGGGACAGTAACACTGAAGCTTTCTTT. Its translation: CASSLRDSNTEAFF.

V and J are TRBV4-1 and TRBJ1-6, with 9 bases that match TRBD1. The CDR3 is 16 residues long. CDR1 is MGHRA and CDR2 is YSYEKL in the germline V gene. Germline trimming cut 2 bases from V and 9 bases from J; bases unmatched to any gene: 8. As DNA, the CDR3 is TGCGCCAGCAGCCAACCTGGACAGGGGAGATCTTCACCCCTCCACTTT. This sequence encodes CASSQPGQGRSSPLHF.

Notes on this clone: In the same sample, other DNA sequences code for this CDR3. This chain uses TRBV5-6 with TRBJ2-5; D uncertain. V lost 4 bases and J 5 bases, leaving 6 bases between the germline ends. This CDR3 has 11 residues. Germline CDR1 reads SGHDT; CDR2 reads YYEEEE. The CDR3 here is CASSRRETQYF. In DNA form, the CDR3 reads TGTGCCAGCAGCCGTAGGGAGACCCAGTACTTC.

This clone was detected once. This chain uses TRBV6-1 with TRBJ1-5; D call uncertain. CDR1 is MNHNS and CDR2 is SASEGT in the germline V gene. The CDR3 totals 12 residues. V lost 5 bases and J lost 9, with 11 bases in between. As DNA, the CDR3 is TGTGCCAGCAGTTCAGACCCGGGGCCCCAGCATTTT. It encodes CASSSDPGPQHF.

The V call is TRBV7-9, the J call TRBJ1-5, with D perhaps TRBD1 (6 bases). Germline assignment: CDR1 SEHNR and CDR2 FQNEAQ (reference sequence). Trimming removed 3 bases at V and 4 bases at J, with 10 bases between. This CDR3 has 14 amino acids. The CDR3 region is CASSLTGENQPQHF. CDR3 in DNA: TGTGCCAGCAGCTTGACAGGTGAAAATCAGCCCCAGCATTTT.

The J gene is TRBJ2-7, the V gene TRBV28; no clear D gene. Germline assignment: CDR1 MDHEN and CDR2 SYDVKM. This CDR3 spans 16 amino acids. Deletions cut 5 bases from V and 2 bases from J, with 19 bases between. The CDR3 loop is CASSTTVGYEPYEQYF. Here the CDR3 DNA reads TGTGCCAGCAGTACCACCGTAGGCTATGAACCCTACGAGCAGTACTTC.

Remarks on this clone: Other DNA sequences in the same sample also yield this CDR3. The chain employs TRBV19 and TRBJ2-7; 8 bases map to TRBD1. Germline loops: CDR1 LNHDA, CDR2 SQIVND (reference sequence). This CDR3 spans 14 amino acids. The V gene end was trimmed by 5 bases and the J gene end by 3 bases; junction bases not matched to a gene: 6. The CDR3 DNA follows: TGTGCCAGTAGTCCCCGGGGACAGGACTACGAGCAGTACTTC. It codes for CASSPRGQDYEQYF. Supplemented by reference TRBV19 and TRBJ2-7, the full variable domain reads DGGITQSPKYLFRKEGQNVTLSCEQNLNHDAMYWYRQDPGQGLRLIYYSQIVNDFQKGDIAEGYSVSREKKESFPLTVTSAQKNPTAFYLCASSPRGQDYEQYFGPGTRLTVT.

This clone was observed at least ten times. The chain links TRBV5-4 to TRBJ2-1; 11 bases line up with TRBD2. CDR1 SGHNT and CDR2 YYREEE come from the germline V gene (reference sequence). With 5 bases clipped from V and 7 bases from J, the junction kept 11 bases outside the gene matches. This CDR3 is 16 amino acids long. The chain's CDR3 is CASRLRGLAEMNEQFF. The CDR3, as DNA: TGTGCCAGCAGATTGCGGGGACTAGCGGAGATGAATGAGCAGTTCTTC.

There are many counts of this clone. This chain links TRBV7-9 with TRBJ2-3, with 8 bases that match TRBD1. Germline CDR1 SEHNR, CDR2 FQNEAQ (reference sequence). This CDR3 spans 16 amino acids. The ends lost 0 bases at V and 4 bases at J; junction bases unmatched: 6. CDR3 sequence: CASSLAVGQGSDTQYF. CDR3 coding DNA: TGTGCCAGCAGCTTAGCCGTCGGACAGGGATCAGATACGCAGTATTTT.

This clone was seen only a few times. Other DNA sequences of this sample code for an identical CDR3. This chain connects TRBV5-1 to TRBJ2-5, with D uncertain. CDR1 and CDR2 from the germline V gene are SGHRS and YFSETQ. The CDR3 runs to 11 residues. V was trimmed by 2 bases and J by 4 bases, leaving 3 bases between them. The CDR3: CASSFRETQYF. In nucleotides, the CDR3 is TGCGCCAGCAGCTTCAGAGAGACCCAGTACTTC.

This sequence joins TRBV9 and TRBJ2-3; D is unresolved. V was clipped by 0 bases and J by 2 bases, with 10 bases between them. There are 15 residues in the CDR3. Looked up from germline, CDR1 is SGDLS and CDR2 is YYNGEE. The CDR3 nucleotides read TGTGCCAGCAGCGTAGGAACCCATAACACAGATACGCAGTATTTT. The encoded protein is CASSVGTHNTDTQYF.